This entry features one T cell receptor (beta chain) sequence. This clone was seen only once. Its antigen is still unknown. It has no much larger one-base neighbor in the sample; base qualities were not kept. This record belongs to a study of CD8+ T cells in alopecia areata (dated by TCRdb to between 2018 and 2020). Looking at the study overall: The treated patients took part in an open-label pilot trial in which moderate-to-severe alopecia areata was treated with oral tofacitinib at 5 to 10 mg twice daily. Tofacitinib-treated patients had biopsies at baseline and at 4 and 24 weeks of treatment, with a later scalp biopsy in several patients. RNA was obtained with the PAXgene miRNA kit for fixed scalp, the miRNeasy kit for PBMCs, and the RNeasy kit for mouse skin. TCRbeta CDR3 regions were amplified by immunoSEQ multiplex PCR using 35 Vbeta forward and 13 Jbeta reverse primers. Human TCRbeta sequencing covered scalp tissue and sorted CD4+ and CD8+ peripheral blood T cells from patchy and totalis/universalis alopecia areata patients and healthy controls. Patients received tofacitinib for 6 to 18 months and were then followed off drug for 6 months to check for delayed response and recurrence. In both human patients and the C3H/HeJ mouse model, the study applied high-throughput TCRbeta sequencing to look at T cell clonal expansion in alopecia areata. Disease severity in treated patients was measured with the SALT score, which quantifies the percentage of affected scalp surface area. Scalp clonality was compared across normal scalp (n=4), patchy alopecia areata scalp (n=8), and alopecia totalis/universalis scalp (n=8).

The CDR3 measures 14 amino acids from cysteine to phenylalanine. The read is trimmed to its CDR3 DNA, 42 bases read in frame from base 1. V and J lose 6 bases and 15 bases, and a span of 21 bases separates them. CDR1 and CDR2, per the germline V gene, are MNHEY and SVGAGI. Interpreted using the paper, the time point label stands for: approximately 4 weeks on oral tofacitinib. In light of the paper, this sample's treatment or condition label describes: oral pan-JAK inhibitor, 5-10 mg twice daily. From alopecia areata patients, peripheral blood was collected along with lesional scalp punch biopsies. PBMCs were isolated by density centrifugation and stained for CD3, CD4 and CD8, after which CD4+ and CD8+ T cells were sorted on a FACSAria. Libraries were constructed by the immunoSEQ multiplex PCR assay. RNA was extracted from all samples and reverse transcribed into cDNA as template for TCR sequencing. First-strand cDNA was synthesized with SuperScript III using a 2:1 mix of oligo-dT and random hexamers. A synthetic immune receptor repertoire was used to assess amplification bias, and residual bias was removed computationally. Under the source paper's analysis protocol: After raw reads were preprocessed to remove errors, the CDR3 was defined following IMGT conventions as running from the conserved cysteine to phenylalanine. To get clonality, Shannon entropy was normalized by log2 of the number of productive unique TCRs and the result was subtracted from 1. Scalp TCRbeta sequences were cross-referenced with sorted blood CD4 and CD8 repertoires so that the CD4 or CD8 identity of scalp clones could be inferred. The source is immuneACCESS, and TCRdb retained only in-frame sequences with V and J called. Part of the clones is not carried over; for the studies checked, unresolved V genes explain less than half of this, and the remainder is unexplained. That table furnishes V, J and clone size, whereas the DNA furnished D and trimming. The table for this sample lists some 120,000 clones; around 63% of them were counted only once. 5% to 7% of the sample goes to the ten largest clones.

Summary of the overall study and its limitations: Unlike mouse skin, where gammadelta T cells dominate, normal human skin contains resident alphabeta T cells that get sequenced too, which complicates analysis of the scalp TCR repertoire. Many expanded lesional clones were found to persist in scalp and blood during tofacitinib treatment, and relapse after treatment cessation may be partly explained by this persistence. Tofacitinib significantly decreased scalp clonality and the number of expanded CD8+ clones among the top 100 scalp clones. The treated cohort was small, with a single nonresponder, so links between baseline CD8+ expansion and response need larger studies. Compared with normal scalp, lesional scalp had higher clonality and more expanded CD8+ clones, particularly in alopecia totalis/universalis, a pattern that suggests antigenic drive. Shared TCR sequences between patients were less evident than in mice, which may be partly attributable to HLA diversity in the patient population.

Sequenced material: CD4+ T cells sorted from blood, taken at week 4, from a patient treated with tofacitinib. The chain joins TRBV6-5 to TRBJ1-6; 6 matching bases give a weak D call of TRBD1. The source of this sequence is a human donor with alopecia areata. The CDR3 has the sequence CASRGGQRQLNLHF. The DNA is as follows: TGTGCCAGCAGGGGTGGACAGCGCCAATTAAACCTCCACTTT.